A single sample gave rise to the 22 T cell receptor beta chains below, sequenced in a study of blood T cell repertoires in COVID-19 (dated by TCRdb to about 2020). Libraries were made using the immunoSEQ multiplex PCR assay. The source is immuneACCESS, and TCRdb retained only in-frame sequences with V and J called. Part of the clones is not carried over; for the studies checked, unresolved V genes explain less than half of this, and the remainder is unexplained. This sample is represented by around 140,000 clones; over 75% of them were singletons. 1.8% of the sample is in the top ten clones. The specimen sequenced was peripheral blood. The receptor source for this set is a man aged 65 to 85 with acute or convalescent COVID-19.

The table lists this clone with a few counts. V usage is TRBV24-1 and J usage is TRBJ1-2; D is possibly TRBD1 (6 bases). Germline CDR1 is KGHDR and CDR2 is SFDVKD. This CDR3 region has 12 residues. Trimming left V 11 bases short and J 8 bases short, with 17 bases between. Here the CDR3 DNA reads TGTGCCAAGCCCCAGGGGCCGAGAGGCTACACCTTC. Translation: CAKPQGPRGYTF.

This clone appeared a few times. The V gene is TRBV24-1, the J gene TRBJ1-2; D unclear. This CDR3 comprises 12 residues. Trimming shortened V by 5 bases and J by 8 bases, and 11 bases separated the two germline ends. Germline values: CDR1 KGHDR, CDR2 SFDVKD. CDR3 nucleotide sequence: TGTGCCACCAGTGCGGAGGCTGGGGGCTACACCTTC. Encoded protein: CATSAEAGGYTF.

The chain combines TRBV2 with TRBJ1-2; D ambiguous. Germline CDR1 reads SNHLY; CDR2 reads FYNNEI. This CDR3 is 14 amino acids long. V was cut by 6 bases and J by 0 bases, with 11 bases left in between. CDR3 sequence reads: CASSPYATNYGYTF. The CDR3, as DNA: TGTGCCAGCAGCCCCTATGCTACTAACTATGGCTACACCTTC.

This sequence joins TRBV15 and TRBJ2-7; 8 bases line up with TRBD1. The CDR3 spans 16 residues. V shed 5 bases and J 0 bases; nucleotides not matched to a gene: 9. The germline V gene encodes CDR1 LNHNV and CDR2 YYDKDF (reference sequence). CDR3 DNA: TGTGCCACCAGCCAGGACAGGGCCATCTACTCCTACGAGCAGTACTTC. Protein sequence: CATSQDRAIYSYEQYF.

The V call is TRBV27, the J call TRBJ1-2, with 11 bases fitting TRBD1. V lost 4 bases and J lost 4; bases outside the gene matches: 5. The germline V gene encodes CDR1 MNHEY and CDR2 SMNVEV (reference sequence). The CDR3 sequence is 15 residues long. The CDR3 bases are TGTGCCAGCAGTTCCCGGGACAGGGGGACCTATGGCTACACCTTC. Amino acids: CASSSRDRGTYGYTF.

The chain has TRBV18 and TRBJ1-1; D not certain. Germline assignment: CDR1 KGHSH and CDR2 LQKENI. The CDR3 covers 15 residues. Trimming took off 0 bases at V and 1 base at J, with 9 bases between the two ends. The CDR3 DNA sequence: TGTGCCAGCTCACCACCCGGGAGCGGGAACACTGAAGCTTTCTTT. The encoded protein is CASSPPGSGNTEAFF.

This clone showed up just a few times. The V and J genes are TRBV7-2 and TRBJ1-5, with D perhaps matching TRBD1 (5 bases). V dropped 6 bases and J dropped 7 bases, with 16 bases sitting between them. The CDR3 length is 14 residues. Germline V gene data show CDR1 as SGHTA and CDR2 as FQGNSA. The CDR3 loop is CASRPQGERQPQHF. The CDR3, as DNA: TGTGCCAGCAGGCCCCAGGGTGAGAGGCAGCCCCAGCATTTT.

The rearrangement links TRBV6-1 to TRBJ2-7, with D unresolved. The CDR3 is 12 residues long. Trimming stripped 2 bases from V and 4 bases from J, with 6 bases between. The germline CDR1 and CDR2 sequences are MNHNS and SASEGT. CDR3 amino acids: CASSEFFYEQYF. The DNA for the CDR3 is TGTGCCAGCAGTGAATTCTTTTACGAGCAGTACTTC.

The chain carries TRBV19 and TRBJ2-5; TRBD1 matches at 7 bases. The CDR3 sequence is 14 residues long. The germline CDR1 and CDR2 sequences are LNHDA and SQIVND (reference sequence). V gave up 4 bases and J gave up 1 base; unmatched junction bases: 3. CDR3 protein: CASSTQGRQETQYF. In nucleotides, the CDR3 is TGTGCCAGTAGTACACAGGGGCGCCAAGAGACCCAGTACTTC.

The chain couples TRBV5-1 to TRBJ1-2; D is possibly TRBD1 (6 bases). This CDR3 has 13 amino acids. The V end was cut by 2 bases, the J end by 4 bases, with 9 bases between. Germline assignment: CDR1 SGHRS and CDR2 YFSETQ. The CDR3 DNA is TGCGCCAGCAGCTTCGAGGACAGCTATGGCTACACCTTC. This translates into CASSFEDSYGYTF.

The DNA of the CDR3 is TGCGCCAGCAGCCGCAGGGAGGTGGCGGGGTTGAGCACAGATACGCAGTATTTT. The encoded protein is CASSRREVAGLSTDTQYF. This chain joins TRBV4-1 and TRBJ2-3; D perhaps matches TRBD2 (6 bases). The germline V gene encodes CDR1 MGHRA and CDR2 YSYEKL. This CDR3 spans 18 amino acids. V shed 4 bases and J shed 0 bases, with 20 bases lying between them.

This chain connects TRBV6-5 to TRBJ1-4; D might be TRBD1 (6 bases). CDR1 MNHEY and CDR2 SVGAGI come from the germline V gene. CDR3 size: 15 residues. Trimming left V 0 bases short and J 8 bases short, with 13 bases between. The CDR3 bases are TGTGCCAGCAGTTACTCGGGGGGGGCGGCCGAAAAACTGTTTTTT. Protein: CASSYSGGAAEKLFF.

The V gene is TRBV5-1, the J gene TRBJ2-1, with 9 bases aligning to TRBD1. CDR1 and CDR2 (germline): SGHRS, YFSETQ. V was clipped by 4 bases and J by 7 bases; unmatched bases: 9. The CDR3 extends over 15 amino acids. This CDR3 is CASSPGTGRPNEQFF. CDR3 coding DNA: TGCGCCAGCAGCCCCGGGACAGGGCGGCCAAATGAGCAGTTCTTC.

J is TRBJ2-7 and V is TRBV6-5, with 10 positions matching TRBD1. Germline CDR1 and CDR2: MNHEY and SVGAGI. The junction had 5 bases not matched to a gene; V was cut back by 5 bases and J by 4 bases. CDR3 length equals 14 residues. CDR3 coding DNA: TGTGCCAGCAGTATCCGGACAGGGGGTTACGAGCAGTACTTC. As protein: CASSIRTGGYEQYF.

A remark on this clone: One end of the junction varies from germline; a read error may be responsible. This chain connects TRBV6-1 to TRBJ2-5; possibly TRBD2 for D (5 bases). The germline gives CDR1 MNHNS, CDR2 SASEGT. This CDR3 has 14 residues. CDR3 sequence (DNA): TGTGCCAGCAGCGAAGGACTCGCAACAGAGACCCAGTACTTC. It is translated as CASSEGLATETQYF.

CDR3 DNA sequence: TGTGCCAGCAGCTCCGACAGGGTGGTATACGAGCAGTACTTC. This encodes CASSSDRVVYEQYF. The V gene is TRBV27, the J gene TRBJ2-7, with 7 positions matching TRBD1. Trimming took 6 bases from V and 4 from J; bases not matched to a gene: 9. CDR3 length: 14 residues. CDR1 is MNHEY and CDR2 is SMNVEV in the germline V gene (reference sequence).

This chain joins TRBV19 and TRBJ2-2; D not certain. The V and J ends lost 1 base and 4 bases respectively, with 7 bases between them. The CDR3 extends over 14 amino acids. Germline CDR1 reads LNHDA; CDR2 reads SQIVND (reference sequence). Here the CDR3 DNA reads TGTGCCAGTAGTATAGGGCAGGTCACCGGGGAGCTGTTTTTT. It codes for CASSIGQVTGELFF.

CDR3 in amino acids: CASSYSTGIPNTGELFF. The CDR3, as DNA: TGTGCCAGCAGCTACTCCACGGGGATTCCAAACACCGGGGAGCTGTTTTTT. The genes are TRBV7-7 and TRBJ2-2, with D perhaps TRBD2 (5 bases). Germline V lookup: CDR1 SSHAT, CDR2 FNYEAQ (reference sequence). V lost 4 bases and J lost 2, with 17 bases in between. This CDR3 comprises 17 residues.

CDR3 nucleotide sequence: TGTGCCAGCAGCCGCGGACTAGCGGGGACCCAAGAGACCCAGTACTTC. It specifies CASSRGLAGTQETQYF. J is TRBJ2-5 and V is TRBV14; the match to TRBD2 covers 12 bases. The CDR3 extends over 16 amino acids. The germline V gene has CDR1 SGHDN and CDR2 FVKESK. V shed 4 bases, J shed 1 base, and the junction held 4 bases outside the gene matches.

This clone has a single count. This chain links TRBV3-1 (or the pseudogene TRBV3-2) with TRBJ2-7; 10 bases line up with TRBD2. CDR3 length: 14 residues. From germline, CDR1 is LGHDT and CDR2 YNNKEL (reference sequence). V was pared by 4 bases and J by 5 bases, with 5 bases of the junction left unmatched. Here the CDR3 reads CASSLSGGVHEQYF. As DNA, the CDR3 is TGTGCCAGCAGCCTCAGCGGGGGGGTCCACGAGCAGTACTTC.

This sequence joins TRBV19 and TRBJ2-2; possible D gene TRBD1, 5 bases. Germline V gene sequence: CDR1 LNHDA, CDR2 SQIVND (reference sequence). The CDR3 extends over 16 amino acids. Trimming cost V 6 bases and J 1 base, with 15 bases left between them. CDR3 sequence reads: CASSSRETGNTGELFF. The DNA for the CDR3 is TGTGCCAGTAGCTCCAGGGAAACGGGGAACACCGGGGAGCTGTTTTTT.

This chain connects TRBV10-3 to TRBJ1-6, with D uncertain. The V gene lost 7 bases and the J gene lost 8 bases, with 15 bases spanning the gap. There are 14 residues in the CDR3. Per the germline V gene, CDR1 is ENHRY and CDR2 is SYGVKD. The CDR3 sequence: CAIIRPLGDSPLHF. CDR3 DNA sequence: TGTGCCATCATCAGGCCTCTGGGAGATTCACCCCTCCACTTT.